A selection of T cell receptor beta chains follows, all from one sample in a study of blood T cells in healthy people across ages. TCRdb used MiXCR to reprocess the 5' RACE reads, holding one entry per CDR3 protein. Of 750,000 or so distinct CDR3 sequences listed, 20% to 30% are singletons. These data also formed part of another study, on T cells of mothers and their children.

Sequencing input: blood. The receptor set was obtained from a boy under 18 in good health. Each CDR3 is given with its conserved first and last residue. D genes are given only for firm matches. A row's size may be missing; if present it is once, few, many or a size class.

v_call: TRBV7-9
d_call: .
clone_size: .
j_call: TRBJ2-2
cdr3_aa: CASSTPTTGELFF
cdr3_nt: TGTGCCAGCAGTACCCCCACCACCGGGGAGCTGTTTTTT

v_call: TRBV5-1
d_call: TRBD1
clone_size: few
j_call: TRBJ2-1
cdr3_aa: CASSLGQGAVNEQFF
cdr3_nt: TGCGCCAGCAGCTTGGGACAGGGGGCTGTCAATGAGCAGTTCTTC

v_call: TRBV5-6
d_call: TRBD1
clone_size: .
j_call: TRBJ2-7
cdr3_aa: CASSLGGGYYEQYF
cdr3_nt: TGTGCCAGCAGCTTGGGAGGGGGCTACTACGAGCAGTACTTC

v_call: TRBV10-3
d_call: TRBD1
clone_size: few
j_call: TRBJ1-4
cdr3_aa: CAISGTGQLNEKLFF
cdr3_nt: TGTGCCATCAGTGGCACGGGACAGCTTAATGAAAAACTGTTTTTT

v_call: TRBV4-1
d_call: TRBD2
clone_size: .
j_call: TRBJ2-5
cdr3_aa: CASIQGLLAGGEETQYF
cdr3_nt: TGCGCCAGCATCCAAGGCTTACTAGCGGGCGGGGAAGAGACCCAGTACTTC

v_call: TRBV5-1
d_call: .
clone_size: .
j_call: TRBJ2-7
cdr3_aa: CASSPRTGVGGEQYF
cdr3_nt: TGCGCCAGCAGCCCTCGGACAGGCGTCGGGGGGGAGCAGTACTTC

v_call: TRBV3-1
d_call: .
clone_size: .
j_call: TRBJ2-2
cdr3_aa: CASSVRSTGELFF
cdr3_nt: TGTGCCAGCAGCGTTAGGAGCACCGGGGAGCTGTTTTTT

v_call: TRBV7-9
d_call: .
clone_size: .
j_call: TRBJ2-3
cdr3_aa: CASSFAATDTQYF
cdr3_nt: TGTGCCAGCAGCTTCGCGGCCACAGATACGCAGTATTTT

v_call: TRBV9
d_call: .
clone_size: .
j_call: TRBJ2-4
cdr3_aa: CASSVEGQAGHIQYF
cdr3_nt: TGTGCCAGCAGCGTAGAGGGACAAGCTGGGCACATTCAGTACTTC

v_call: TRBV7-9
d_call: .
clone_size: few
j_call: TRBJ2-7
cdr3_aa: CASTTGGASDPYEQYF
cdr3_nt: TGTGCCAGCACTACTGGGGGGGCTAGCGACCCCTACGAGCAGTACTTC

v_call: TRBV5-1
d_call: TRBD2
clone_size: .
j_call: TRBJ2-7
cdr3_aa: CASSPGGTASYEQYF
cdr3_nt: TGCGCCAGCAGCCCGGGAGGGACGGCCTCCTACGAGCAGTACTTC

v_call: TRBV12-3/TRBV12-4
d_call: .
clone_size: few
j_call: TRBJ2-3
cdr3_aa: CASTAVVTDTQYF
cdr3_nt: TGTGCCAGCACCGCAGTGGTCACAGATACGCAGTATTTT

v_call: TRBV6-5
d_call: TRBD2
clone_size: few
j_call: TRBJ2-7
cdr3_aa: CASSPSGGALYEQYF
cdr3_nt: TGTGCCAGCAGTCCAAGCGGGGGGGCCCTGTACGAGCAGTACTTC

v_call: TRBV19
d_call: TRBD1
clone_size: few
j_call: TRBJ2-7
cdr3_aa: CASSKGQGYYEQYF
cdr3_nt: TGTGCCAGTAGTAAAGGACAGGGTTACTACGAGCAGTACTTC

v_call: TRBV7-3
d_call: TRBD1
clone_size: .
j_call: TRBJ2-3
cdr3_aa: CASSFPGQGPDTQYF
cdr3_nt: TGTGCCAGCAGTTTTCCGGGACAGGGGCCAGATACGCAGTATTTT

v_call: TRBV6-5
d_call: .
clone_size: .
j_call: TRBJ1-3
cdr3_aa: CASSSRDPGNTIYF
cdr3_nt: TGTGCCAGCAGCTCTCGGGACCCCGGAAACACCATATATTTT

v_call: TRBV28
d_call: .
clone_size: few
j_call: TRBJ2-2
cdr3_aa: CASSLYGTGELFF
cdr3_nt: TGTGCCAGCAGTTTATACGGTACCGGGGAGCTGTTTTTT

v_call: TRBV6-1
d_call: TRBD1
clone_size: .
j_call: TRBJ2-7
cdr3_aa: CASSDRDRGTYEQYF
cdr3_nt: TGTGCCAGCAGCGACCGGGACAGGGGGACCTACGAGCAGTACTTC

v_call: TRBV15
d_call: TRBD2
clone_size: .
j_call: TRBJ2-1
cdr3_aa: CATSRPGLALNEQFF
cdr3_nt: TGTGCCACCAGCAGACCGGGACTAGCGCTTAATGAGCAGTTCTTC

v_call: TRBV4-2
d_call: .
clone_size: .
j_call: TRBJ2-6
cdr3_aa: CASSQQGPGANVLTF
cdr3_nt: TGTGCCAGCAGCCAACAGGGGCCCGGGGCCAACGTCCTGACTTTC

v_call: TRBV4-3
d_call: TRBD1
clone_size: .
j_call: TRBJ2-2
cdr3_aa: CASSQVGQGGAGELFF
cdr3_nt: TGCGCCAGCAGCCAAGTGGGACAGGGCGGCGCCGGGGAGCTGTTTTTT

v_call: TRBV14
d_call: .
clone_size: few
j_call: TRBJ2-1
cdr3_aa: CASSQEGVLVWNEQFF
cdr3_nt: TGTGCCAGCAGCCAAGAGGGCGTTTTGGTTTGGAATGAGCAGTTCTTC

v_call: TRBV7-9
d_call: TRBD1
clone_size: .
j_call: TRBJ1-4
cdr3_aa: CASSYRGSSEKLFF
cdr3_nt: TGTGCCAGCAGCTACAGGGGTTCGAGTGAAAAACTGTTTTTT

v_call: TRBV29-1
d_call: TRBD2
clone_size: few
j_call: TRBJ2-7
cdr3_aa: CSVEETSSYEQYF
cdr3_nt: TGCAGCGTTGAGGAGACTAGCTCGTACGAGCAGTACTTC

v_call: TRBV11-2
d_call: TRBD1
clone_size: .
j_call: TRBJ2-5
cdr3_aa: CASSTGGGETQYF
cdr3_nt: TGTGCCAGCAGCACAGGGGGTGGTGAGACCCAGTACTTC

v_call: TRBV6-1
d_call: TRBD1
clone_size: many
j_call: TRBJ2-5
cdr3_aa: CASIGTGQGYQETQYF
cdr3_nt: TGTGCCAGCATAGGAACGGGACAGGGGTACCAAGAGACCCAGTACTTC

v_call: TRBV4-1
d_call: .
clone_size: .
j_call: TRBJ2-7
cdr3_aa: CASSQDRSRDPYEQYF
cdr3_nt: TGCGCCAGCAGCCAAGATCGCAGCAGGGACCCCTACGAGCAGTACTTC

v_call: TRBV10-3
d_call: TRBD1
clone_size: .
j_call: TRBJ1-4
cdr3_aa: CAISSSYRDRNEKLFF
cdr3_nt: TGTGCCATCAGTTCTAGTTACCGGGACAGAAATGAAAAACTGTTTTTT

v_call: TRBV25-1
d_call: .
clone_size: .
j_call: TRBJ2-1
cdr3_aa: CASSRADGSYNEQFF
cdr3_nt: TGTGCCAGCAGTCGAGCGGACGGCTCCTACAATGAGCAGTTCTTC

v_call: TRBV12-3/TRBV12-4
d_call: TRBD1
clone_size: .
j_call: TRBJ1-5
cdr3_aa: CASSSWDRGLGEQPQHF
cdr3_nt: TGTGCCAGCAGTTCTTGGGACAGGGGCCTGGGTGAACAGCCCCAGCATTTT

v_call: TRBV7-2
d_call: .
clone_size: .
j_call: TRBJ2-7
cdr3_aa: CASSLDLLSYEQYF
cdr3_nt: TGTGCCAGCAGCTTGGACCTCCTCTCCTACGAGCAGTACTTC

v_call: TRBV6-6
d_call: .
clone_size: .
j_call: TRBJ2-1
cdr3_aa: CASKLGPVDNEQFF
cdr3_nt: TGTGCCAGCAAACTGGGACCCGTCGACAATGAGCAGTTCTTC

v_call: TRBV13
d_call: .
clone_size: .
j_call: TRBJ2-3
cdr3_aa: CASSPREAAVGDTQYF
cdr3_nt: TGTGCCAGCAGCCCTCGTGAGGCCGCAGTGGGAGATACGCAGTATTTT

v_call: TRBV24-1
d_call: TRBD2
clone_size: .
j_call: TRBJ2-1
cdr3_aa: CATSDLSSGPYNEQFF
cdr3_nt: TGTGCCACCAGTGATTTGTCTAGCGGACCATACAATGAGCAGTTCTTC

v_call: TRBV4-2
d_call: .
clone_size: .
j_call: TRBJ2-7
cdr3_aa: CASSQGQHGVDRSYEQYF
cdr3_nt: TGTGCCAGCAGCCAAGGCCAACACGGCGTCGACAGATCCTACGAGCAGTACTTC

v_call: TRBV4-2
d_call: .
clone_size: few
j_call: TRBJ2-5
cdr3_aa: CASSQEIWETQYF
cdr3_nt: TGTGCCAGCAGCCAAGAGATTTGGGAGACCCAGTACTTC

v_call: TRBV2
d_call: .
clone_size: .
j_call: TRBJ2-5
cdr3_aa: CASSDMRETQYF
cdr3_nt: TGTGCCAGCAGTGATATGAGGGAGACCCAGTACTTC

v_call: TRBV29-1
d_call: .
clone_size: few
j_call: TRBJ1-2
cdr3_aa: CSVFLTGPLDYGYTF
cdr3_nt: TGCAGCGTTTTTTTAACAGGGCCATTGGACTATGGCTACACCTTC

v_call: TRBV2
d_call: .
clone_size: few
j_call: TRBJ1-5
cdr3_aa: CASSVGAQTPQHF
cdr3_nt: TGTGCCAGCAGTGTTGGAGCTCAAACGCCCCAGCATTTT

v_call: TRBV7-2
d_call: .
clone_size: few
j_call: TRBJ2-7
cdr3_aa: CASSVDGPSPYEQYF
cdr3_nt: TGTGCCAGCAGCGTAGATGGGCCCTCCCCCTACGAGCAGTACTTC

v_call: TRBV27
d_call: .
clone_size: few
j_call: TRBJ1-1
cdr3_aa: CASRLGAGVWETEAFF
cdr3_nt: TGTGCCAGCCGGTTAGGGGCAGGAGTGTGGGAGACTGAAGCTTTCTTT

v_call: TRBV29-1
d_call: .
clone_size: .
j_call: TRBJ2-3
cdr3_aa: CSVPNPGSISTDTQYF
cdr3_nt: TGCAGCGTCCCCAACCCCGGGAGCATTAGCACAGATACGCAGTATTTT

v_call: TRBV27
d_call: .
clone_size: many
j_call: TRBJ1-2
cdr3_aa: CASSPQGELSYGYTF
cdr3_nt: TGTGCCAGCAGCCCACAGGGTGAGCTAAGCTATGGCTACACCTTC

v_call: TRBV12-3/TRBV12-4
d_call: TRBD1
clone_size: few
j_call: TRBJ2-5
cdr3_aa: CASRPLDWQGAQYF
cdr3_nt: TGTGCCAGCAGACCCCTGGATTGGCAGGGGGCCCAGTACTTC

v_call: TRBV5-6
d_call: TRBD1
clone_size: .
j_call: TRBJ1-6
cdr3_aa: CASRRTGHNSPLHF
cdr3_nt: TGTGCCAGCAGAAGGACAGGCCACAATTCACCCCTCCACTTT

v_call: TRBV15
d_call: .
clone_size: .
j_call: TRBJ2-7
cdr3_aa: CATSPRGQGENSEQYF
cdr3_nt: TGTGCCACCAGCCCGAGAGGACAAGGGGAAAACTCCGAGCAGTACTTC

v_call: TRBV29-1
d_call: .
clone_size: .
j_call: TRBJ2-2
cdr3_aa: CSALLQGRELFF
cdr3_nt: TGCAGCGCCTTACTACAGGGTAGGGAGCTGTTTTTT

v_call: TRBV9
d_call: .
clone_size: .
j_call: TRBJ2-1
cdr3_aa: CASSVKGDYNEQFF
cdr3_nt: TGTGCCAGCAGCGTAAAGGGGGACTACAATGAGCAGTTCTTC

v_call: TRBV29-1
d_call: .
clone_size: few
j_call: TRBJ2-2
cdr3_aa: CSVEKGAGELFF
cdr3_nt: TGCAGCGTTGAAAAGGGGGCCGGGGAGCTGTTTTTT

v_call: TRBV21-1
d_call: .
clone_size: few
j_call: TRBJ2-7
cdr3_aa: CASRDGFYEQYF
cdr3_nt: TGTGCCAGCAGAGACGGATTCTACGAGCAGTACTTC

v_call: TRBV7-2
d_call: TRBD2
clone_size: .
j_call: TRBJ2-3
cdr3_aa: CASSLQLAGVTDTQYF
cdr3_nt: TGTGCCAGCAGCTTGCAACTAGCGGGAGTGACGGATACGCAGTATTTT

v_call: TRBV10-1
d_call: .
clone_size: .
j_call: TRBJ1-2
cdr3_aa: CASSDDSHHGYTF
cdr3_nt: TGCGCCAGCAGTGATGACAGTCACCATGGCTACACCTTC

v_call: TRBV18
d_call: .
clone_size: .
j_call: TRBJ2-5
cdr3_aa: CASSPRTLGETQYF
cdr3_nt: TGTGCCAGCTCACCACGGACTCTTGGGGAGACCCAGTACTTC

v_call: TRBV29-1
d_call: TRBD1
clone_size: few
j_call: TRBJ2-7
cdr3_aa: CSVGRDRGYEQYF
cdr3_nt: TGCAGCGTTGGTCGGGACAGGGGATACGAGCAGTACTTC